Sequencing of this T cell receptor beta chain was carried out in a study of blood T cell repertoires in COVID-19. As for the study in general: The cDNA or gDNA used as material had been derived from T cells, B-cell-depleted T cells, or PBMCs.

Individuals drawn from around 25 US areas were about 18 to 95 years old. Researchers sorted participants into cohorts using their self-reported clinical history. In the original analysis: Estimation of nucleated cell counts was performed using reference gene primer amplification. The method was immunoSEQ multiplex PCR; TCRdb's version includes in-frame clones alone and lacks a portion of them. The V and J calls and the clone size are those of that table, but D and trimming were determined from the DNA. The sample contains fewer than 200,000 clones, 83% of which appear only once. CDR3 size: 15 residues. In germline, CDR1 is LNHDA, CDR2 SQIVND (reference sequence). The V gene end was trimmed by 4 bases and the J gene end by 2 bases; junction bases not matched to a gene: 7.

What was sequenced was PBMCs or T cells enriched from blood (not recorded which). The gene calls are TRBV19 and TRBJ1-1, with TRBD1 matching over 7 bases. The receptor was derived from a woman in her 50s in a cohort exposed to, infected with or recovered from COVID-19 (not recorded which). CDR3 sequence (DNA): TGTGCCAGTAGTAGCAGGACAGGTTTTAACACTGAAGCTTTCTTT. Protein sequence: CASSSRTGFNTEAFF.